A single sample is the source of the 23 T cell receptor beta chains below, sequenced in a study of T cells in Graves' hyperthyroidism and ophthalmopathy. From RNA transcripts, TCR beta CDR3 regions were amplified. A first-round RT-PCR of the TCR CDR3 used the HTBI primer set. TCRdb used MiXCR to reprocess the multiplex PCR reads, holding one entry per CDR3 protein. The sample holds 620,000 or so distinct CDR3 sequences, approximately 15% seen once. Sequenced input: blood. Receptors originate from a woman aged 50 to 60 with Graves' ophthalmopathy.

The V call is TRBV28, the J call TRBJ2-2; 7 nucleotides align to TRBD1. The germline V gene has CDR1 MDHEN and CDR2 SYDVKM. The CDR3 has 14 amino acids. J was trimmed by 3 bases and V by 8 bases; bases with no gene match: 6. The CDR3, as DNA: TGTGCCAGCCGAAGGGGACAGTACACCGGGGAGCTGTTTTTT. Protein sequence: CASRRGQYTGELFF.

The chain uses TRBV2 and TRBJ2-2; no clear D gene. Trimming shortened V by 10 bases and J by 2 bases, and 17 bases separated the two germline ends. The CDR3 is 15 residues long. CDR1 and CDR2 from the germline V gene are SNHLY and FYNNEI. CDR3 residues: CATLLGLLNTGELFF. The CDR3 bases are TGTGCCACCCTCCTTGGGTTATTAAACACCGGGGAGCTGTTTTTT.

This clonotype was picked up many times. This chain joins TRBV18 and TRBJ1-2; D is perhaps TRBD1 (6 bases). This CDR3 contains 15 residues. V dropped 2 bases and J dropped 6 bases, with 16 bases sitting between them. Germline V gene sequence: CDR1 KGHSH, CDR2 LQKENI. The CDR3, as DNA: TGTGCCAGCTCACCAGCGTCGGGGGGGCTGGATGGCTACACCTTC. It codes for CASSPASGGLDGYTF.

This clonotype was seen many times. The chain combines TRBV7-9 with TRBJ1-1, with D perhaps matching TRBD1 (6 bases). The germline V gene has CDR1 SEHNR and CDR2 FQNEAQ (reference sequence). Trimming stripped 2 bases from V and 0 bases from J, with 10 bases between. There are 15 residues in the CDR3. CDR3 nucleotide sequence: TGTGCCAGCAGCTTACCCGGGACATTGAACACTGAAGCTTTCTTT. It encodes CASSLPGTLNTEAFF.

This clonotype was detected many times. The rearrangement joins TRBV20-1 to TRBJ2-1, with D possibly being TRBD1 or TRBD2 (6 bases each). The CDR3 consists of 16 residues. The ends were cut back, 5 bases at V and 6 bases at J, with 23 bases in the middle. In germline, CDR1 is DFQATT, CDR2 SNEGSKA (reference sequence). The CDR3 is CSAGQFLTEGLNEQFF. In DNA form, the CDR3 reads TGCAGTGCTGGACAGTTTCTTACGGAGGGTCTCAATGAGCAGTTCTTC.

In this sample, this clonotype turned up many times. This chain joins TRBV7-2 and TRBJ2-1; D uncertain. The CDR3 spans 14 residues. Trimming removed 1 base at V and 6 bases at J, with 10 bases between. Germline CDR1 is SGHTA and CDR2 is FQGNSA. The CDR3 reads CASSLVGPLNEQFF. In DNA, the CDR3 is TGTGCCAGCAGCTTAGTAGGGCCCCTCAATGAGCAGTTCTTC. The full variable domain, completed using reference TRBV7-2 and TRBJ2-1, is GAGVSQSPSNKVTEKGKDVELRCDPISGHTALYWYRQSLGQGLEFLIYFQGNSAPDKSGLPSDRFSAERTGGSVSTLTIQRTQQEDSAVYLCASSLVGPLNEQFFGPGTRLTVL.

This clonotype was detected many times. The chain joins TRBV28 to TRBJ1-2, with 10 bases fitting TRBD1. Germline values: CDR1 MDHEN, CDR2 SYDVKM. J gave up 4 bases and V 5 bases, and 1 base lay outside the gene matches. This CDR3 region has 13 residues. In DNA form, the CDR3 reads TGTGCCAGCAGTCGACAGGGGGCCTATGGCTACACCTTC. It is translated as CASSRQGAYGYTF.

The J gene is TRBJ2-6, the V gene TRBV28, with D possibly matching TRBD1 (5 bases). Looked up from germline, CDR1 is MDHEN and CDR2 is SYDVKM. This CDR3 spans 17 amino acids. Trimming pared 3 bases from V and 2 bases from J, leaving 14 bases between. This CDR3 reads CASSLRSLQAGANVLTF. The CDR3, as DNA: TGTGCCAGCAGTTTGCGTAGTTTACAGGCTGGGGCCAACGTCCTGACTTTC.

This clonotype came up many times. The chain joins TRBV7-6 to TRBJ2-3; 8 nucleotides align to TRBD2. The CDR3 contains 15 residues. The V segment lost 7 bases and the J segment 4 bases; nucleotides outside the gene matches: 10. CDR1 and CDR2 (germline): SGHVS, FNYEAQ. The CDR3 DNA sequence: TGTGCCAGCACGAGAGGCGGGAGGTTTTCAGATACGCAGTATTTT. It specifies CASTRGGRFSDTQYF.

This clonotype was recorded a few times. The chain employs TRBV25-1 and TRBJ2-7, with D uncertain. V was clipped by 6 bases and J by 3 bases, with 15 bases between them. Germline CDR1 MGHDK, CDR2 SYGVNS. The CDR3 runs 14 residues. The CDR3 loop reads CASRPPNSLYEQYF. For the CDR3, the DNA is TGTGCCAGCAGGCCTCCGAACTCCCTCTACGAGCAGTACTTC.

A few counts support this clonotype. This chain joins TRBV6-6 and TRBJ2-3; possible D gene TRBD2, 5 bases. The V gene's germline CDR1 is MNHNY and CDR2 SVGAGI (reference sequence). The CDR3 extends over 15 amino acids. Trimming cost V 1 base and J 2 bases, with 10 bases left between them. CDR3 region: CASSYFGEHTDTQYF. The DNA of the CDR3 is TGTGCCAGCAGTTACTTCGGGGAGCACACAGATACGCAGTATTTT.

The V and J genes are TRBV9 and TRBJ2-1; 12 bases align to TRBD2. Trimming took 0 bases from V and 2 from J; bases not matched to a gene: 3. This CDR3 is 17 amino acids long. Germline V CDR1 and CDR2: SGDLS, YYNGEE. The CDR3 coding sequence is TGTGCCAGCAGCGTAGGACTAGCGGGAGTAACCTACAATGAGCAGTTCTTC. Translated, it gives CASSVGLAGVTYNEQFF.

The chain has TRBV6-2 or TRBV6-3 and TRBJ2-7; 11 positions match TRBD2. The CDR3 sequence is 17 residues long. The junction had 9 bases not matched to a gene; V was cut back by 2 bases and J by 3 bases. Germline V CDR1 and CDR2: MNHEY, SVGEGT. The CDR3 reads CASSYGRTSGRIYEQYF. CDR3 coding DNA: TGTGCCAGCAGTTACGGACGAACTAGCGGGAGAATCTACGAGCAGTACTTC.

This clonotype was recorded at least ten times. The rearrangement uses TRBV5-5 and TRBJ2-1; TRBD2 agrees at 7 bases. V was clipped by 4 bases and J by 8 bases; unmatched bases: 12. Per germline, CDR1 SGHKS and CDR2 YYEKEE (reference sequence). The CDR3 has 15 amino acids. This CDR3 reads CASSRAGAGVHEQFF. CDR3 coding DNA: TGTGCCAGCAGCCGAGCCGGTGCGGGAGTACATGAGCAGTTCTTC.

This clonotype was seen ten or more times. The genes are TRBV12-3 or TRBV12-4 and TRBJ1-5; 9 nucleotides agree with TRBD1. The CDR3 extends over 13 amino acids. V shed 4 bases and J 7 bases; nucleotides not matched to a gene: 2. DNA of the CDR3: TGTGCCAGCAGTTGGGACAGGGTGCAGCCCCAGCATTTT. Its protein is CASSWDRVQPQHF.

There are many counts of this clonotype. The J gene is TRBJ2-1, the V gene TRBV12-3 or TRBV12-4; the match to TRBD1 covers 11 bases. This CDR3 comprises 12 residues. After removal of 4 bases from V and 15 bases from J, the junction contained 5 bases not matched to a gene. CDR3 sequence reads: CASSSGQGVLFF. CDR3 sequence (DNA): TGTGCCAGCAGTTCGGGACAGGGGGTTCTGTTCTTC.

The table lists this clonotype with many counts. CDR3: CSVGTRGGPTYEQYF. The CDR3 nucleotides read TGCAGCGTCGGAACCCGGGGGGGCCCGACCTACGAGCAGTACTTC. The J gene is TRBJ2-7, the V gene TRBV29-1; 8 bases map to TRBD2. Unmatched junction bases numbered 12, after V lost 6 bases and J lost 2 bases. Germline values: CDR1 SQVTM, CDR2 ANQGSEA. CDR3 size: 15 residues.

The chain combines TRBV4-2 with TRBJ2-7, with TRBD2 matching over 12 bases. CDR1 and CDR2 from the germline V gene are LGHNA and YNFKEQ. V was clipped by 1 base and J by 4 bases; unmatched bases: 2. The CDR3 spans 15 residues. The CDR3 DNA is TGTGCCAGCAGCCAAGTGACTAGCGGGGGATACGAGCAGTACTTC. Translation: CASSQVTSGGYEQYF.

This clonotype was found many times. V usage is TRBV7-9 and J usage is TRBJ2-1, with 8 nucleotides matching TRBD2. The CDR3 runs to 16 residues. V was pared by 1 base and J by 9 bases, with 11 bases of the junction left unmatched. Germline V gene data show CDR1 as SEHNR and CDR2 as FQNEAQ (reference sequence). As DNA, the CDR3 is TGTGCCAGCAGCTTAGGATCGAGCGGGAGCGAGGTTGAGCAGTTCTTC. The encoded protein is CASSLGSSGSEVEQFF. Combining the CDR3 with reference TRBV7-9 and TRBJ2-1 gives the whole variable domain DTGVSQNPRHKITKRGQNVTFRCDPISEHNRLYWYRQTLGQGPEFLTYFQNEAQLEKSRLLSDRFSAERPKGSFSTLEIQRTEQGDSAMYLCASSLGSSGSEVEQFFGPGTRLTVL.

This clonotype was counted many times. V usage is TRBV12-3 or TRBV12-4 and J usage is TRBJ2-5, with D uncertain. The CDR3 runs to 13 residues. Trimming removed 3 bases from V and 5 bases from J, with 10 bases in between. The CDR3 sequence is CASSFRALETQYF. Here the CDR3 DNA reads TGTGCCAGCAGTTTTAGAGCACTGGAGACCCAGTACTTC.

There are many counts of this clonotype. V is TRBV9 and J is TRBJ1-6; D is unclear. The CDR3 contains 14 residues. Trimming stripped 2 bases from V and 10 bases from J, with 13 bases between. Germline values: CDR1 SGDLS, CDR2 YYNGEE. CDR3 in amino acids: CASSVSLAGSPLHF. For the CDR3, the DNA is TGTGCCAGCAGCGTTAGTTTGGCGGGATCACCCCTCCACTTT.

In this sample, this clonotype turned up many times. V gene TRBV28 combines with J gene TRBJ1-2; D is perhaps TRBD1 (5 bases). Trimming removed 5 bases from V and 2 bases from J, with 6 bases in between. Germline V gene sequence: CDR1 MDHEN, CDR2 SYDVKM. This CDR3 contains 12 residues. The CDR3 here is CASSQGNYGYTF. The CDR3 DNA is TGTGCCAGCAGTCAGGGCAACTATGGCTACACCTTC.

This clonotype was observed many times. The chain combines TRBV6-1 with TRBJ2-1; D gene unclear. The CDR3 is 13 amino acids. Germline V CDR1 and CDR2: MNHNS, SASEGT. V was shortened by 4 bases and J by 4 bases, with 8 bases between the two germline ends. CDR3 sequence reads: CASSGAEYNEQFF. In DNA form, the CDR3 reads TGTGCCAGCAGTGGGGCAGAATACAATGAGCAGTTCTTC.